These T cell receptor beta chains were read from a single sample in a study of radiation and T cells in renal cell carcinoma. Assay used: immunoSEQ multiplex PCR; TCRdb lists only in-frame clones, some missing. The table includes just over 150,000 clones, about 91% detected once. Sequencing was performed on blood, taken from a patient whose treatment included radiotherapy and nephrectomy. The receptors come from a woman between 45 and 60 years old with renal cell carcinoma. CDR3s include the opening cysteine and the closing phenylalanine or tryptophan. The D gene is left open where the match is weak. Size is stated for part of the rows, as once, few or many counts, or as a class when the clone is expanded.

clone_size j_call v_call d_call cdr3_nt cdr3_aa
NA TRBJ2-5 TRBV19 TRBD1 TGTGCCACCGACGGACAGGCCGGGACCCAGTACTTC CATDGQAGTQYF
NA TRBJ1-2 TRBV2 NA TGTGCCAGCAGTGCAGCTAACTATGGCTACACCTTC CASSAANYGYTF
NA TRBJ1-4 TRBV5-5 NA TGTGCCAGCAGCTTGGTGGGGACGGATAATGAAAAACTGTTTTTT CASSLVGTDNEKLFF
NA TRBJ2-1 TRBV9 NA TGTGCCAGCAGCGGTGGTAGTAGTGAGCAGTTCTTC CASSGGSSEQFF
NA TRBJ1-1 TRBV19 NA TGTGCCAGTAGTAAGGACGGGCCCACTGAAGCTTTCTTT CASSKDGPTEAFF
NA TRBJ2-1 TRBV2 TRBD2 TGTGCCAGCCGCCGGGCTAGCGGGTCCTACAATGAGCAGTTCTTC CASRRASGSYNEQFF
NA TRBJ2-2 TRBV2 NA TGTGCCAGCAGCCCCTGGGAGGCGCCGTCTACCGGGGAGCTGTTTTTT CASSPWEAPSTGELFF
NA TRBJ1-5 TRBV28 TRBD1 TGTGCCAGCAAAGGGAGGCTACGGGACAGTCGCAATCAGCCCCAGCATTTT CASKGRLRDSRNQPQHF
NA TRBJ2-7 TRBV4-1 NA TGCGCCAGCAGCCCGCGGGGCGGTAACGAGCAGTACTTC CASSPRGGNEQYF
NA TRBJ1-4 TRBV4-2 NA TGTGCCAGCAGAACGAAACTCCGGGACAAAGGAACTAATGAAAAACTGTTTTTT CASRTKLRDKGTNEKLFF
NA TRBJ1-6 TRBV15 NA TGTGCCACCAGCAGTCGAGGGAATTCACCCCTCCACTTT CATSSRGNSPLHF
NA TRBJ1-2 TRBV19 NA TGTGCCAGTAGTACAGAGGCACAGGGTTATGGCTACACCTTC CASSTEAQGYGYTF
NA TRBJ2-3 TRBV7-3 NA TGTGCCAGCAGCTTAGGAGGGGTCGGGTCAGATACGCAGTATTTT CASSLGGVGSDTQYF
NA TRBJ1-4 TRBV19 NA TGTGCCAGTAGCACCGGCGGAGGGGATTGGGAAAAACTGTTTTTT CASSTGGGDWEKLFF
NA TRBJ2-3 TRBV2 TRBD2 TGTGCCAGCAGTTACACCGCTAGCGGGGCCACAGATACGCAGTATTTT CASSYTASGATDTQYF
NA TRBJ2-7 TRBV5-1 NA TGCGCCAGCAGAAGCGGTACGAAGCAGTACTTC CASRSGTKQYF
NA TRBJ1-2 TRBV18 TRBD1 TGTGCCAGCTCACCCCCAGGGGGCGAAGGCTATGGCTACACCTTC CASSPPGGEGYGYTF
NA TRBJ1-1 TRBV19 NA TGTGCCAGTAGCGTCTCATTGGGGAACACTGAAGCTTTCTTT CASSVSLGNTEAFF
NA TRBJ2-1 TRBV6-1 NA TGTGCCAGCAGCGGGGCTAGGGGGGCGCTTGAGCAGTTCTTC CASSGARGALEQFF
NA TRBJ1-5 TRBV19 NA TGTGCCAGTAGTTTGGCCTCGGGCGGACTCAATCAGCCCCAGCATTTT CASSLASGGLNQPQHF
once TRBJ1-4 TRBV5-1 NA TGCGCCAGCAGCTCGACAGTTCTAACTAATGAAAAACTGTTTTTT CASSSTVLTNEKLFF
NA TRBJ2-7 TRBV11-3 NA TGTGCCAGCAGCCCCGGGACCTACGAGCAGTACTTC CASSPGTYEQYF
NA TRBJ2-3 TRBV20-1 NA TGCAGTGCTACCAGGGCAGATACGCAGTATTTT CSATRADTQYF
NA TRBJ2-4 TRBV4-1 TRBD1 TGCGCCAGCAGCCAAGGGACAGGGCTAGCCAAAAACATTCAGTACTTC CASSQGTGLAKNIQYF
NA TRBJ1-2 TRBV25-1 NA TGTGCCAGCAGTGCCTCCGGTCTCTATGGCTACACCTTC CASSASGLYGYTF
NA TRBJ2-7 TRBV5-1 TRBD1 TGCGCCAGCAGCTCTGGGACAGGGGGCCTAGAGCAGTACTTC CASSSGTGGLEQYF
NA TRBJ1-4 TRBV5-1 NA TGCGCCAGCAGCTTGGCCGGCGGGGCCCTATCTGAAAAACTGTTTTTT CASSLAGGALSEKLFF
once TRBJ2-1 TRBV5-1 NA TGCGCCAGCAGCTTGGTCCTCCAGGGCGAGAATGAGCAGTTCTTC CASSLVLQGENEQFF
NA TRBJ2-6 TRBV11-2 NA TGTGCCAGCAGGCCAGGCTCTGGGGCCAACGTCCTGACTTTC CASRPGSGANVLTF
NA TRBJ1-4 TRBV18 TRBD1 TGTGCCAGCTCACCTGGGACAGCAACTAATGAAAAACTGTTTTTT CASSPGTATNEKLFF
NA TRBJ2-3 TRBV11-3 TRBD1 TGTGCCAGCAGCTTGCGGACAGGGATGGTAGATACGCAGTATTTT CASSLRTGMVDTQYF
NA TRBJ2-6 TRBV2 NA TGTGCCAGCAGTGAACAGTTGGCTCTGGGGGCCAACGTCCTGACTTTC CASSEQLALGANVLTF
NA TRBJ1-1 TRBV6-1 TRBD1 TGTGCCAGCACTGGGGACAGGGGATACGGCACTGAAGCTTTCTTT CASTGDRGYGTEAFF
NA TRBJ2-5 TRBV7-3 TRBD2 TGTGCCAGCAGCTTACTAGCGGGGGGACAAGAGACCCAGTACTTC CASSLLAGGQETQYF
NA TRBJ1-3 TRBV9 NA TGTGCCAGCAGCGTATCCGTCACCTCTGGAAACACCATATATTTT CASSVSVTSGNTIYF
NA TRBJ1-1 TRBV11-3 TRBD1 TGTGCCAGCAGCTTTGACAGGGACACTGAAGCTTTCTTT CASSFDRDTEAFF
NA TRBJ2-1 TRBV7-2 NA TGTGCCAGCAGCTTCCCCGGGAACGAGCAGTTCTTC CASSFPGNEQFF
NA TRBJ2-1 TRBV6-6 TRBD2 TGTGCCAGCTACGGACTAGCGGGGACCACCTACAATGAGCAGTTCTTC CASYGLAGTTYNEQFF
NA TRBJ2-5 TRBV7-9 TRBD2 TGTGCCAGCAGCCCCGGATCGGGGGGGTACCAAGAGACCCAGTACTTC CASSPGSGGYQETQYF
NA TRBJ1-5 TRBV15 NA TGTGCCACCAGCAGAGCCAGGATCGGACAGCCCCAGCATTTT CATSRARIGQPQHF
once TRBJ2-2 TRBV6-1 NA TGTGCCAGCACCCCTTTGGATTCCACCGGGGAGCTGTTTTTT CASTPLDSTGELFF
NA TRBJ2-4 TRBV5-5 NA TGTGCCAGCAGCCCGAAGAGTGAAGTCAAAAACATTCAGTACTTC CASSPKSEVKNIQYF
once TRBJ1-5 TRBV5-6 NA TGTGCCAGCAGCTTGGGGAGATATAGCAATCAGCCCCAGCATTTT CASSLGRYSNQPQHF
NA TRBJ2-7 TRBV6-5 NA TGTGCCAGCAGTAGACCCGGGCCCGCGTCTGAGCAGTACTTC CASSRPGPASEQYF
NA TRBJ2-3 TRBV7-2 NA TGTGCCAGCAGCTACGCCGGACACACAGATACGCAGTATTTT CASSYAGHTDTQYF
NA TRBJ2-7 TRBV19 NA TGTGCCAGTAGTATCTCGGCGGCAGAGGAGTACGAGCAGTACTTC CASSISAAEEYEQYF
NA TRBJ2-1 TRBV9 TRBD2 TGTGCCAGCAGCGTTTTTGAGCGGGGGGTTAATGAGCAGTTCTTC CASSVFERGVNEQFF
few TRBJ1-1 TRBV18 NA TGTGCCAGCTCACCCCAACAAGACACTGAAGCTTTCTTT CASSPQQDTEAFF
NA TRBJ2-3 TRBV5-6 NA TGTGCCAGCAGCTTGGCGGCAGGGCAAGATACGCAGTATTTT CASSLAAGQDTQYF
NA TRBJ2-7 TRBV7-2 TRBD1 TGTGCCAGCAGCTTGGGGACAGGGGGCTCTGGTTACGAGCAGTACTTC CASSLGTGGSGYEQYF
NA TRBJ1-6 TRBV2 NA TGTGCCAGCAACTGGGAGGGGACATGGAATTCACCCCTCCACTTT CASNWEGTWNSPLHF
NA TRBJ1-1 TRBV7-8 NA TGTGCCAGCAGCCCCCCGACAGGCCTGAACACTGAAGCTTTCTTT CASSPPTGLNTEAFF
NA TRBJ2-3 TRBV4-2 NA TGTGCCAGCAGCCGGTCACGGGGAGGAGAAAGCACAGATACGCAGTATTTT CASSRSRGGESTDTQYF